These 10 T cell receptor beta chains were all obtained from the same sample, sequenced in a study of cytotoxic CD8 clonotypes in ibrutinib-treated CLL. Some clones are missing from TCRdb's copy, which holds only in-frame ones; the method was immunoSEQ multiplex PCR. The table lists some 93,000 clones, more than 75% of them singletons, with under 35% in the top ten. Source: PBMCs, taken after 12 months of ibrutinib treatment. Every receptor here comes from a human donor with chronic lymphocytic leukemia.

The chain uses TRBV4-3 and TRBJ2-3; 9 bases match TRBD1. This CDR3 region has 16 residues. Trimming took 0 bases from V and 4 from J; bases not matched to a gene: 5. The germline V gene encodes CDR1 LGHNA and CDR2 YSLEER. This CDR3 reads CASSQERGTGPDTQYF. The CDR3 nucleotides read TGCGCCAGCAGCCAAGAACGAGGGACAGGGCCAGATACGCAGTATTTT.

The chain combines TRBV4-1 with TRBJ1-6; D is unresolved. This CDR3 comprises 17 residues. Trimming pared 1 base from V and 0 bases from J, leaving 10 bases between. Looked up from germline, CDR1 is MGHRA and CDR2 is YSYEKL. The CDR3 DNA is TGCGCCAGCAGCCAAGTCCTTCAGAGCTCCTATAATTCACCCCTCCACTTT. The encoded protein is CASSQVLQSSYNSPLHF.

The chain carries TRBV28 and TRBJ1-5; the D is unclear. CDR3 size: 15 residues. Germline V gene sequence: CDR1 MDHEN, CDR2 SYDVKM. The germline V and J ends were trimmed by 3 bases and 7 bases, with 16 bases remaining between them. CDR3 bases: TGTGCCAGCAGTTTCTGGCACACATCCCCCCAGCCCCAGCATTTT. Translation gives CASSFWHTSPQPQHF.

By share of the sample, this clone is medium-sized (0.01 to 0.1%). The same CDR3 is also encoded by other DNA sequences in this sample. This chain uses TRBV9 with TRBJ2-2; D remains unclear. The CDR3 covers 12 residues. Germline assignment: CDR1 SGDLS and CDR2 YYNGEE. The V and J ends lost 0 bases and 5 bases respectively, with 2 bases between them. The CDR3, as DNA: TGTGCCAGCAGCGTAGGGACCGGGGAGCTGTTTTTT. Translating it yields CASSVGTGELFF.

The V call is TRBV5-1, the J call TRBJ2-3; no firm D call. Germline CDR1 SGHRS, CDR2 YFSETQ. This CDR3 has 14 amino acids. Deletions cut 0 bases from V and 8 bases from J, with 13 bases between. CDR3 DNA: TGCGCCAGCAGCTTGGAAACATACGGCGGTACGCAGTATTTT. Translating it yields CASSLETYGGTQYF.

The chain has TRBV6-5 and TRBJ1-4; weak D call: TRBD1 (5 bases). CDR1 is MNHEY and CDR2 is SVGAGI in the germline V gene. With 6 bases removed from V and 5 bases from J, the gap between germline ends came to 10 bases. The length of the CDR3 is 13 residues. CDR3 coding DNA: TGTGCCAGCAGGCGGGGACTGAATGAAAAACTGTTTTTT. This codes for CASRRGLNEKLFF.

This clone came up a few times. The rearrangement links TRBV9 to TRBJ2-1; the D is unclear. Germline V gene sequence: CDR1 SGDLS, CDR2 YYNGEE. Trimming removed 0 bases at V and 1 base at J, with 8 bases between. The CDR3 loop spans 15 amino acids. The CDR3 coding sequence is TGTGCCAGCAGCGTAGCTGGGGAATCCTACAATGAGCAGTTCTTC. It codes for CASSVAGESYNEQFF.

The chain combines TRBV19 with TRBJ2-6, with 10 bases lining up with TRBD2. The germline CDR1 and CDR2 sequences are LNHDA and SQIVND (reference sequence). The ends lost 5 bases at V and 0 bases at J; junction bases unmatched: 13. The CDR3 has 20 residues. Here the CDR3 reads CASSEPHSGGLPSGANVLTF. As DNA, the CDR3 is TGTGCCAGTAGTGAACCACATAGCGGGGGGCTCCCCTCTGGGGCCAACGTCCTGACTTTC.

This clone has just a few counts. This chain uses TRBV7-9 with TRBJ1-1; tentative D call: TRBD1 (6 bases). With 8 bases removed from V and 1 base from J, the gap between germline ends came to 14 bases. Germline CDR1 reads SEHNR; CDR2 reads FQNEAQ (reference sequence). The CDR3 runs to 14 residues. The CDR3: CASESQGQNTEAFF. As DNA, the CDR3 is TGTGCCAGCGAGTCCCAGGGACAGAACACTGAAGCTTTCTTT. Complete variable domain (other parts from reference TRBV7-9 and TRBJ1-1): DTGVSQNPRHKITKRGQNVTFRCDPISEHNRLYWYRQTLGQGPEFLTYFQNEAQLEKSRLLSDRFSAERPKGSFSTLEIQRTEQGDSAMYLCASESQGQNTEAFFGQGTRLTVV.

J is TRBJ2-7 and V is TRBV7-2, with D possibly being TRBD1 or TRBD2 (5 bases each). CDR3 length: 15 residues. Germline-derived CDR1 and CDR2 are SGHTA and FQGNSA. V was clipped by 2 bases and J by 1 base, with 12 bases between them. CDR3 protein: CASSLIRDRSYEQYF. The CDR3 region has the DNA TGTGCCAGCAGCTTAATCCGGGACCGGTCCTACGAGCAGTACTTC.